This TCR beta chain appears in the sequencing data of a study of OX40 agonist ivuxolimab in advanced cancers. As for the study more broadly: Ivuxolimab, which targeted the costimulatory receptor OX40 (CD134), was an agonistic, fully human IgG2 monoclonal antibody. Intravenous ivuxolimab was administered to patients every 2 weeks at six dose levels: 0.01, 0.1, 0.3, 1.5, 3 and 10 mg/kg. Among the 50 to 55 dose-escalation patients, about 19 had hepatocellular carcinoma, roughly 15 melanoma, 9 renal cell carcinoma and 9 head and neck cancer. In the dose-escalation cohort, 65% to 85% of patients were male, and the mean age was approximately 60 years with a range of 23 to 79. Prior anti-PD-1, anti-PD-L1 or anti-CTLA-4 therapy was permitted, and approximately 42% of dose-escalation patients had received checkpoint inhibitors. Partial responses occurred in three dose-escalation patients, of whom one had hepatocellular carcinoma and two had cutaneous melanoma. Peripheral TCRbeta sequencing aimed to test whether ivuxolimab altered TCR sequence diversity and caused clonal T-cell expansion. The paper describes the monotherapy dose-escalation part (N ≈ 49 patients) of the phase I trial of ivuxolimab.

The germline ends are 14 bases apart after V is trimmed by 4 bases and J by 2 bases. Per the germline V gene, SNHLY is the CDR1 and FYNNEI is the CDR2. Its CDR3 holds 16 amino acids, cysteine through phenylalanine. Only the CDR3 DNA is retained, 48 bases long and in frame from the first base. Note on this clone: The antigen it binds to is not known. No base qualities exist here, and no much larger clone lies one base off it.

The full study reports these points: Low levels of normalized T-cell clonal expansion were also seen in some patients who did not respond. In the 0.1-3.0 mg/kg groups, partial responders had among the lowest normalized peripheral clonal expansion, particularly in CD8+ T cells. After ivuxolimab, more expanded clones were found on average in CD8+ T cells than in CD4+ T cells. Which antigens the clonally expanded peripheral T cells were specific for was not determined. At doses of 0.1 to 3.0 mg/kg, clonal expansion of both CD4+ and CD8+ T cells in blood was seen between baseline and week 6.

Patients with a history of autoimmune disease or receiving systemic immunosuppression were excluded from the trial. Peripheral blood for TCR sequencing was collected from all dose cohorts at baseline, on cycle 4 day 1, and on cycle 7 day 1. The samples were drawn from a first-in-human, open-label, multicenter phase I dose-escalation trial of ivuxolimab. Adults with locally advanced or metastatic melanoma, renal cell, hepatocellular, or head and neck squamous cell carcinoma were enrolled in the trial. Before TCR sequencing, CD4+ T cells and CD8+ T cells from peripheral blood were sorted into separate populations. For sequencing of the TCRbeta CDR3 region, genomic DNA was extracted from the sorted cells. The immunoSEQ Assay was used to sequence the TCRbeta CDR3 regions. The source is immuneACCESS, and TCRdb retained only in-frame sequences with V and J called. Part of the clones is not carried over; for the studies checked, unresolved V genes explain less than half of this, and the remainder is unexplained. The sample records some 97,000 clones, around 93% of which are singletons. The ten largest clones capture roughly 0.53% of the sample.

The receptor's source is an adult with an advanced solid tumor such as melanoma, head and neck, liver or kidney cancer. Sequenced here: CD4+ or CD8+ T cells sorted from blood, sampled in a trial of the OX40 agonist ivuxolimab. The receptor chain draws on TRBV2 and TRBJ2-2; the D segment could be TRBD1, given 6 matching bases. The CDR3 protein is CASSGRTAPNTGELFF. Here is the DNA: TGTGCCAGCAGTGGACGGACAGCCCCCAACACCGGGGAGCTGTTTTTT.